Below are 6 T cell receptor beta chains sequenced from a single sample in a study of cytomegalovirus exposure and HLA in healthy donors. A multiplex PCR was run with 60 Vbeta primers and 13 Jbeta primers. TCRdb's copy holds only in-frame clones and misses some; the assay was immunoSEQ multiplex PCR. The sample holds around 95,000 clones, 65% to 90% seen once. The sequenced material came from PBMCs. Receptor source: a man aged 25-45 years in good health and CMV-seropositive.

This clone was detected only a few times. The chain couples TRBV5-1 to TRBJ1-1; D remains unclear. The CDR3 extends over 15 amino acids. Germline CDR1 SGHRS, CDR2 YFSETQ. Trimming stripped 2 bases from V and 0 bases from J, with 11 bases between. The CDR3 DNA reads TGCGCCAGCAGCTTTCCCGACGGGGTGAACACTGAAGCTTTCTTT. It encodes CASSFPDGVNTEAFF.

The CDR3 loop is CASSLRTTGRDEQYF. The CDR3, as DNA: TGTGCCAGCAGTCTTAGGACGACAGGTAGAGACGAGCAGTACTTC. The chain uses TRBV27 and TRBJ2-7; a possible D gene is TRBD1 (6 bases). The CDR3 runs 15 residues. The V end was cut by 5 bases, the J end by 5 bases, with 19 bases between. Germline loops: CDR1 MNHEY, CDR2 SMNVEV (reference sequence).

The sample holds one count of this clone. The chain uses TRBV27 and TRBJ1-5, with D tentatively TRBD1 (5 bases). CDR1 MNHEY and CDR2 SMNVEV come from the germline V gene (reference sequence). Trimming pared 5 bases from V and 10 bases from J, leaving 18 bases between. The CDR3 covers 14 residues. CDR3 sequence: CASSISGGERPQHF. In DNA, the CDR3 is TGTGCCAGCAGTATTTCCGGGGGGGAGAGACCCCAGCATTTT.

This chain connects TRBV30 to TRBJ2-3; D unclear. CDR3 size: 12 residues. The germline V gene has CDR1 GTSNPN and CDR2 SVGIG (reference sequence). Trimming cost V 0 bases and J 3 bases, with 4 bases left between them. The CDR3 region is CAWSVNTDTQYF. The CDR3, as DNA: TGTGCCTGGAGTGTTAATACAGATACGCAGTATTTT.

The V gene is TRBV21-1, the J gene TRBJ1-5; the table assigns TRBD1, which was not confirmed against the DNA. TRBV21-1 is recorded as a pseudogene. The CDR3 length is 15 residues. This chain's CDR3 is CASRTTPRGLQPQHF. The CDR3 DNA follows: TGTGCCAGCAGAACGACTCCCAGGGGGCTTCAGCCCCAGCATTTT.

V gene TRBV5-1 combines with J gene TRBJ1-2; the match to TRBD1 covers 9 bases. V was pared by 4 bases and J by 3 bases, with 7 bases of the junction left unmatched. Germline V gene data show CDR1 as SGHRS and CDR2 as YFSETQ. CDR3 length: 15 residues. CDR3: CASSGTGPRDYGYTF. In nucleotides, the CDR3 is TGCGCCAGCAGCGGGACAGGGCCGAGGGACTATGGCTACACCTTC.